By sample fraction, the clone carrying this T cell receptor (beta chain) is medium-sized. This specimen belongs to a study of T cells after yellow fever vaccination. General study findings and limits: Weaker overall was a secondary response that nonetheless peaked faster, on day 5 versus 15. Nearly all vaccine-responding clonotypes were undetectable in sorted memory subsets on day 0. Detected again after the booster were most primary-vaccination clones, at nearly 97% CD4 and 80% to 90% CD8.

The length of the CDR3 is 17 residues. CDR1 is MDHEN, CDR2 SYDVKM, per germline. Trimming removed 7 bases at V and 0 bases at J, with 19 bases between. TCRdb processed the 5' RACE reads anew with MiXCR; each CDR3 protein has one entry. The sample contains 14,000 or so distinct CDR3 sequences, 7.3% of which appear only once. This clonotype was obtained from a man aged 18 to 29 who received the YFV17D yellow fever vaccine. The chain combines TRBV28 with TRBJ2-1, with a possible D match to TRBD2 (6 bases). This material consisted of PBMCs, either bulk or a sorted T-cell subset (CD4+, CD8+, memory, or dextramer-sorted; not recorded which), taken on the day of the yellow fever booster vaccination. In DNA, the CDR3 is TGTGCCAGCACATCTGCGGGGCTCCAGAGCTCCTACAATGAGCAGTTCTTC. It codes for CASTSAGLQSSYNEQFF.